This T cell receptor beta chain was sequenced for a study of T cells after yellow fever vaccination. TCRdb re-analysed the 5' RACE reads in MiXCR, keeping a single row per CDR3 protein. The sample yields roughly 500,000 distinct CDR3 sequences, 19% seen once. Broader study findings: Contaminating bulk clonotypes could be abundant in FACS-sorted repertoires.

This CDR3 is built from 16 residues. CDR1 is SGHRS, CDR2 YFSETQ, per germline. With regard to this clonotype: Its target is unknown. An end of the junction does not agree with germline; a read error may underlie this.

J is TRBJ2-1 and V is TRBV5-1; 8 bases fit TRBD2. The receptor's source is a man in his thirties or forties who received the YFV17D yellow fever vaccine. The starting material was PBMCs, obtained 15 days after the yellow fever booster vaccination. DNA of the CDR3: TGCGCCAGCAGCTTGGAGGGGCGGGAGGAACGGAATGGGCAGTTCTTC. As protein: CASSLEGREERNGQFF.